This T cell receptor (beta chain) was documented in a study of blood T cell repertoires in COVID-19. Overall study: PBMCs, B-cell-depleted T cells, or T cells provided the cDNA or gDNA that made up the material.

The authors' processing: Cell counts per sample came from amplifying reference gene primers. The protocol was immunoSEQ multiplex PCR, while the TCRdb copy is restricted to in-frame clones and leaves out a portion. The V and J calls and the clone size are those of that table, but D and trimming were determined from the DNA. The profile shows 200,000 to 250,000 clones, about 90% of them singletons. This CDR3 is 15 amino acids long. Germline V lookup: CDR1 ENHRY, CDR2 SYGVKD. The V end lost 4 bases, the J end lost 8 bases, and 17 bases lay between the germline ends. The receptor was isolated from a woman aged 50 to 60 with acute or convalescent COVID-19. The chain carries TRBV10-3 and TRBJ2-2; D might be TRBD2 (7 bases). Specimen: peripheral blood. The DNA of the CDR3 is TGTGCCATCAGTGGCCTAGCGGAGGGGGAGGGGGAGCTGTTTTTT. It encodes CAISGLAEGEGELFF.